Below are 2 T cell receptor beta chains sequenced from a single sample in a study of regulatory T cells in long-lasting Graves disease. iRepertoire HTBI primers and Arm-PCR of CDR3 regions built TCR beta libraries. TCRdb independently ran MiXCR on the multiplex PCR reads; one entry per CDR3 protein. The sample has approximately 400,000 distinct CDR3 sequences, approximately 15% seen once. The time point here: newly diagnosed GD, antithyroid drugs for less than 3 months. Making the TCR library involved RNA that had been extracted from PBMCs. The same data also contributed to another study, on T cells in Graves' hyperthyroidism and ophthalmopathy.

Sequencing was performed on peripheral blood mononuclear cells (PBMCs), taken at new diagnosis, from a patient treated with antithyroid drugs. These receptors came from a woman between 35 and 50 years old with Graves disease.

This clonotype came up many times. The chain recombines TRBV4-3 with TRBJ2-5, with TRBD2 matching 12 bases. Germline CDR1 reads LGHNA; CDR2 reads YSLEER. The V segment lost 2 bases and the J segment 3 bases; nucleotides outside the gene matches: 16. The CDR3 extends over 20 amino acids. The CDR3 loop is CASSQRYLAGGGGWEETQYF. The DNA for the CDR3 is TGCGCCAGCAGCCAACGATACCTAGCGGGAGGGGGAGGATGGGAAGAGACCCAGTACTTC.

This clonotype showed up many times. The V gene is TRBV27, the J gene TRBJ2-2; a possible D gene is TRBD1 (6 bases). The CDR3 consists of 14 residues. Germline V gene data show CDR1 as MNHEY and CDR2 as SMNVEV (reference sequence). V dropped 5 bases and J dropped 5 bases, with 12 bases sitting between them. The CDR3 here is CASSPWTETGELFF. The CDR3 DNA reads as TGTGCCAGCAGTCCATGGACAGAAACCGGGGAGCTGTTTTTT.